The text below deals with one T cell receptor beta chain. Its antigen remains unidentified. Trimming stripped 5 bases from V and 3 bases from J, with 16 bases between. CDR3 length: 15 residues. In germline, CDR1 is SGHAT, CDR2 FQNNGV. Separation from the roughly 670-subject first cohort characterized the roughly 110-subject validation cohort, to which the donors belonged. Clones were read by immunoSEQ multiplex PCR, and TCRdb kept only the in-frame ones, dropping some. The sample includes 200,000 or so clones, roughly 84% of them seen just once. This entry belongs to a study of cytomegalovirus exposure and HLA in healthy donors. Regarding the study as a whole: Published work reported that the classifier diagnosed cytomegalovirus status with high specificity and sensitivity. 164 TCR beta chains were listed as cytomegalovirus-associated. A subsequent analysis found that TCR clusters from the first cohort also tended to co-occur in the roughly 120 validation repertoires, with approximately 95% of cluster scores above 0.

Sequencing input: PBMCs. The chain has TRBV11-2 and TRBJ1-2; D is ambiguous. The source of this sequence is a woman between 25 and 40 years old in good health and CMV-seropositive. The CDR3 protein is CASSPRRDGDYGYTF. The CDR3 coding sequence is TGTGCCAGCAGCCCCAGGCGCGACGGCGACTATGGCTACACCTTC.